Listed below are T cell receptor beta chains from one sample, sequenced in a study of cytomegalovirus exposure and HLA in healthy donors. Repertoires were generated with immunoSEQ multiplex PCR, while TCRdb's copy carries only in-frame clones and drops some. Among about 130,000 clones listed, approximately 89% were seen once. The material sequenced was PBMCs. These receptor sequences come from a man aged 30 to 45 in good health and CMV-seronegative. Each CDR3 is given with its conserved first and last residue. The order of the fields is V gene, CDR3 length, J gene, D gene, clone size, CDR3 DNA, CDR3 protein. The D gene is left open where the match is weak. For some rows the clone size is stated as once, few or many, or as a class when expanded; others skip it.

v_gene: TRBV27; len: 14; j_gene: TRBJ1-4; d_gene: TRBD1; abundance: .; CDR3nt: TGTGCCAGCAGTTGGGACAGGCAGGGTGAAAAACTGTTTTTT; CDR3aa: CASSWDRQGEKLFF
v_gene: TRBV28; len: 15; j_gene: TRBJ2-5; d_gene: TRBD2; abundance: .; CDR3nt: TGTGCCAGCAGTTATACGGGGGGACCTCAAGAGACCCAGTACTTC; CDR3aa: CASSYTGGPQETQYF
v_gene: TRBV12-5; len: 13; j_gene: TRBJ2-7; d_gene: .; abundance: .; CDR3nt: TGTGCTAGTGCGCCGTACGAGTCCTACGAGCAGTACTTC; CDR3aa: CASAPYESYEQYF
v_gene: TRBV4-1; len: 16; j_gene: TRBJ2-7; d_gene: .; abundance: .; CDR3nt: TGCGCCAGCAGCCAAGGTCCGAGGGTAGAATACTACGAGCAGTACTTC; CDR3aa: CASSQGPRVEYYEQYF
v_gene: TRBV6-5; len: 15; j_gene: TRBJ1-5; d_gene: .; abundance: few; CDR3nt: TGTGCCAGCAGTTACTCCGGCGCAGGGCAGCAGCCCCAGCATTTT; CDR3aa: CASSYSGAGQQPQHF
v_gene: TRBV6-5; len: 14; j_gene: TRBJ1-2; d_gene: .; abundance: .; CDR3nt: TGTGCCAGCAGGAATCACAGGGAGGGGCATGGCTACACCTTC; CDR3aa: CASRNHREGHGYTF
v_gene: TRBV18; len: 15; j_gene: TRBJ2-7; d_gene: .; abundance: .; CDR3nt: TGTGCCAGCTCACCCCTGGACAGTAGCTCCTACGAGCAGTACTTC; CDR3aa: CASSPLDSSSYEQYF
v_gene: TRBV6-1; len: 15; j_gene: TRBJ1-5; d_gene: .; abundance: .; CDR3nt: TGTGCCAGCGAAGCCGATACAGGGATTTATCAGCCCCAGCATTTT; CDR3aa: CASEADTGIYQPQHF
v_gene: TRBV19; len: 13; j_gene: TRBJ2-5; d_gene: .; abundance: .; CDR3nt: TGTGCCAGTAGCCAGACACATCAAGAGACCCAGTACTTC; CDR3aa: CASSQTHQETQYF
v_gene: TRBV4-1; len: 18; j_gene: TRBJ1-5; d_gene: TRBD1; abundance: .; CDR3nt: TGCGCCAGCAGCCAAGATTGGATTCGGGGACAGGGTGAAGTGGCCCAGCATTTT; CDR3aa: CASSQDWIRGQGEVAQHF
v_gene: TRBV5-1; len: 13; j_gene: TRBJ2-7; d_gene: .; abundance: .; CDR3nt: TGCGCCAGCAGCTTGGCCGTCAGCTACGAGCAGTACTTC; CDR3aa: CASSLAVSYEQYF
v_gene: TRBV9; len: 13; j_gene: TRBJ2-7; d_gene: .; abundance: .; CDR3nt: TGTGCCAGCAGCGTAGGAGGGAGCTACGAGCAGTACTTC; CDR3aa: CASSVGGSYEQYF
v_gene: TRBV7-2; len: 13; j_gene: TRBJ2-7; d_gene: .; abundance: .; CDR3nt: TGTGCCAGCGCTGCCGGTGGGAGCTACGAGCAGTACTTC; CDR3aa: CASAAGGSYEQYF
v_gene: TRBV18; len: 16; j_gene: TRBJ1-3; d_gene: .; abundance: .; CDR3nt: TGTGCCAGCTCACCACCAGTAGCGGGGACAGGAAACACCATATATTTT; CDR3aa: CASSPPVAGTGNTIYF
v_gene: TRBV19; len: 13; j_gene: TRBJ1-2; d_gene: TRBD1; abundance: .; CDR3nt: TGTGCCAGTAGTACTACCGGGACAGTTCCCTACACCTTC; CDR3aa: CASSTTGTVPYTF
v_gene: TRBV6-1; len: 14; j_gene: TRBJ1-1; d_gene: .; abundance: .; CDR3nt: TGTGCCAGTACCTTGAGAAGGGGTGACACTGAAGCTTTCTTT; CDR3aa: CASTLRRGDTEAFF
v_gene: TRBV28; len: 15; j_gene: TRBJ1-4; d_gene: TRBD1; abundance: .; CDR3nt: TGTGCCAGCATAAAAACAGGGGAAACTAATGAAAAACTGTTTTTT; CDR3aa: CASIKTGETNEKLFF
v_gene: TRBV7-9; len: 14; j_gene: TRBJ2-2; d_gene: .; abundance: .; CDR3nt: TGTGCCAGCAGACAGACACTAGACACCGGGGAGCTGTTTTTT; CDR3aa: CASRQTLDTGELFF
v_gene: TRBV7-2; len: 16; j_gene: TRBJ2-7; d_gene: TRBD2; abundance: .; CDR3nt: TGTGCCAGCAGCTGGGGGGGTCTAGCGGGGATCTACGAGCAGTACTTC; CDR3aa: CASSWGGLAGIYEQYF
v_gene: TRBV5-4; len: 13; j_gene: TRBJ1-2; d_gene: .; abundance: .; CDR3nt: TGTGCCAGCAGCTCGACAAGTAACTATGGCTACACCTTC; CDR3aa: CASSSTSNYGYTF
v_gene: TRBV4-3; len: 15; j_gene: TRBJ1-4; d_gene: .; abundance: .; CDR3nt: TGCGCCAGCAGCCAAGGTACGGGGGGTACTGAAAAACTGTTTTTT; CDR3aa: CASSQGTGGTEKLFF
v_gene: TRBV4-1; len: 15; j_gene: TRBJ2-1; d_gene: .; abundance: .; CDR3nt: TGCGCCAGCAGCCCTATAGCGAGCTCCTACAATGAGCAGTTCTTC; CDR3aa: CASSPIASSYNEQFF
v_gene: TRBV9; len: 14; j_gene: TRBJ1-1; d_gene: .; abundance: .; CDR3nt: TGTGCCAGCAGCGTAGACAGGGCCGGGGCTGAAGCTTTCTTT; CDR3aa: CASSVDRAGAEAFF
v_gene: TRBV6-5; len: 14; j_gene: TRBJ2-1; d_gene: .; abundance: .; CDR3nt: TGTGCCAGCAGTTTCGGGGTGTCCTACAATGAGCAGTTCTTC; CDR3aa: CASSFGVSYNEQFF
v_gene: TRBV4-1; len: 14; j_gene: TRBJ2-7; d_gene: .; abundance: .; CDR3nt: TGCGCCAGCAGCCAAGCAGGGGACCCCGGGCGGCAGTACTTC; CDR3aa: CASSQAGDPGRQYF
v_gene: TRBV7-3; len: 14; j_gene: TRBJ1-2; d_gene: .; abundance: few; CDR3nt: TGTGCCAGCAGCTTAACGCCAGGGGAGAGTGGCTACACCTTC; CDR3aa: CASSLTPGESGYTF
v_gene: TRBV27; len: 13; j_gene: TRBJ1-2; d_gene: TRBD1; abundance: .; CDR3nt: TGTGCCAGCAGTTTGACAGGGGCCTATGGCTACACCTTC; CDR3aa: CASSLTGAYGYTF
v_gene: TRBV25-1; len: 16; j_gene: TRBJ2-3; d_gene: TRBD2; abundance: .; CDR3nt: TGTGCCAGCAGTGTTCTAGCGGGGGGTAGCACAGATACGCAGTATTTT; CDR3aa: CASSVLAGGSTDTQYF
v_gene: TRBV7-9; len: 14; j_gene: TRBJ1-4; d_gene: .; abundance: few; CDR3nt: TGTGCCAGCAGCACCACAGCAACTAATGAAAAACTGTTTTTT; CDR3aa: CASSTTATNEKLFF
v_gene: TRBV7-8; len: 19; j_gene: TRBJ2-1; d_gene: TRBD2; abundance: .; CDR3nt: TGTGCCAGCAGCCCGTTACTAGCGGGGGGCATTGGCTCCTACAATGAGCAGTTCTTC; CDR3aa: CASSPLLAGGIGSYNEQFF
v_gene: TRBV11-3; len: 15; j_gene: TRBJ2-2; d_gene: TRBD2; abundance: .; CDR3nt: TGTGCCAGCAGCTTAAGCGGGGTGAACACCGGGGAGCTGTTTTTT; CDR3aa: CASSLSGVNTGELFF
v_gene: TRBV28; len: 14; j_gene: TRBJ1-6; d_gene: TRBD1; abundance: .; CDR3nt: TGTGCCAGCAAGAGGGGACAGGGGAATTCACCCCTCCACTTT; CDR3aa: CASKRGQGNSPLHF
v_gene: TRBV5-1; len: 15; j_gene: TRBJ1-3; d_gene: .; abundance: once; CDR3nt: TGCGCCAGCAGCTTGGCCGAGTACTCTGGAAACACCATATATTTT; CDR3aa: CASSLAEYSGNTIYF
v_gene: TRBV7-2; len: 14; j_gene: TRBJ1-3; d_gene: .; abundance: .; CDR3nt: TGTGCCAGCAGCCTCCCAGGGGCGGGAAACACCATATATTTT; CDR3aa: CASSLPGAGNTIYF
v_gene: TRBV6-1; len: 12; j_gene: TRBJ1-2; d_gene: TRBD1; abundance: .; CDR3nt: TGTGCCAGCAGGGGACAGGACGGTGGCTACACCTTC; CDR3aa: CASRGQDGGYTF